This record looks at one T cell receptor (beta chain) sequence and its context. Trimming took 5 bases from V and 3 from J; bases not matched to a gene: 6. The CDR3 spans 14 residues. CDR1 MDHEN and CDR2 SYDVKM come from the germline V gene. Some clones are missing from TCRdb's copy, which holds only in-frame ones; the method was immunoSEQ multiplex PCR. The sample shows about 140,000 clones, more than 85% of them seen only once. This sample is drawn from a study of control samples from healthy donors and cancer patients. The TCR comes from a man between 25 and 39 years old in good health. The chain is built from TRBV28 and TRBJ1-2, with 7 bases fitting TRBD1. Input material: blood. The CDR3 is CASSTGTDHYGYTF. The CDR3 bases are TGTGCCAGCAGTACGGGGACAGACCACTATGGCTACACCTTC.